This entry lists 7 T cell receptor beta chains sequenced from one sample in a study of post-analysis software for immune sequencing data. Study findings and constraints: Relative to controls, patients had a handful of TRBV segments at higher frequency, with TRBV5-6, TRBV5-1 and TRBV20-1 among these.

Unique molecular identifiers tagged the TCR beta cDNA libraries. TCRdb re-called the PCR reads through MiXCR, storing one row per CDR3 protein. The repertoire has 600,000 to 700,000 distinct CDR3 sequences, approximately 60% of them found once; the top ten carry approximately 11%. Their antigens remain unidentified. Sequencing was performed on blood. The receptors were gathered from a girl aged 2 to 10 with multiple sclerosis.

The chain joins TRBV7-2 to TRBJ1-2; D is possibly TRBD1 (5 bases). The CDR3 covers 13 residues. Per germline, CDR1 SGHTA and CDR2 FQGNSA. V lost 6 bases, J lost 1 base, and 9 bases lay in between. The CDR3 DNA reads as TGTGCCAGCAGACTCGACAGTAACTATGGCTACACCTTC. Its protein product is CASRLDSNYGYTF.

The chain recombines TRBV6-5 with TRBJ2-5; weak D call: TRBD1 (5 bases). Germline V gives CDR1 MNHEY, CDR2 SVGAGI. V lost 6 bases to trimming and J lost 0 bases, with 14 bases between them. The CDR3 extends over 15 amino acids. In nucleotides, the CDR3 is TGTGCCAGCAGCCCGACAGCCAGGTACCAAGAGACCCAGTACTTC. Protein sequence: CASSPTARYQETQYF.

The V gene is TRBV7-9, the J gene TRBJ2-7; D is possibly TRBD2 (5 bases). CDR1 and CDR2 from the germline V gene are SEHNR and FQNEAQ (reference sequence). The CDR3 extends over 16 amino acids. V lost 5 bases and J lost 0, with 17 bases in between. In DNA form, the CDR3 reads TGTGCCAGCAGCCCCGGCCTAGCCGCGAGCTCCTACGAGCAGTACTTC. It yields the protein CASSPGLAASSYEQYF.

This clonotype appeared once. V usage is TRBV20-1 and J usage is TRBJ2-3; D could derive from TRBD1 or TRBD2 (5 bases each). The germline gives CDR1 DFQATT, CDR2 SNEGSKA (reference sequence). This CDR3 region has 16 residues. Trimming removed 2 bases from V and 0 bases from J, with 15 bases in between. The CDR3 DNA follows: TGCAGTGCTAGAATGGGTCGGGGCGCTAGCACAGATACGCAGTATTTT. Amino acid sequence: CSARMGRGASTDTQYF.

This chain links TRBV7-3 with TRBJ2-3; weak D call: TRBD2 (6 bases). Germline-derived CDR1 and CDR2 are SGHTA and FQGTGA. This CDR3 has 13 residues. Between the trimmed V and J ends, which lost 3 bases and 5 bases, there was a span of 9 bases. The CDR3 DNA reads as TGTGCCAGCAGCTTTTCAGCGGGAGATACGCAGTATTTT. Its protein is CASSFSAGDTQYF.

The V gene is TRBV6-6, the J gene TRBJ2-1, with 9 positions matching TRBD1. Germline CDR1 is MNHNY and CDR2 is SVGAGI (reference sequence). V was clipped by 1 base and J by 3 bases; unmatched bases: 4. The CDR3 totals 16 residues. The CDR3 sequence: CASSYLSGQGYNEQFF. The DNA for the CDR3 is TGTGCCAGCAGTTACTTATCGGGACAGGGCTACAATGAGCAGTTCTTC.

CDR3: CASSWTDPRGEKLFF. The DNA of the CDR3 is TGCGCCAGCAGCTGGACGGACCCTAGGGGTGAAAAACTGTTTTTT. The rearrangement uses TRBV5-1 and TRBJ1-4, with a tentative D call TRBD1 (5 bases). CDR3 size: 15 residues. Germline V lookup: CDR1 SGHRS, CDR2 YFSETQ. The V end was cut by 3 bases, the J end by 7 bases, with 16 bases between. Full variable domain (remainder filled in from reference TRBV5-1 and TRBJ1-4): KAGVTQTPRYLIKTRGQQVTLSCSPISGHRSVSWYQQTPGQGLQFLFEYFSETQRNKGNFPGRFSGRQFSNSRSEMNVSTLELGDSALYLCASSWTDPRGEKLFFGSGTQLSVL.